This T cell receptor (beta chain) was identified during a study of blood T cell repertoires in COVID-19. Whole-study context: Spain, Italy and the United States supplied samples that represented acute and convalescent COVID-19.

Only in-frame clones appear in the TCRdb table, and some are missing; sequencing was by immunoSEQ multiplex PCR. Of about 170,000 clones in the sample, 82% are singletons; the top ten hold 10% to 13%. Germline V gene data show CDR1 as MNHEY and CDR2 as SVGAGI. Trimming at V came to 5 bases and at J to 13 bases, leaving 14 bases not matched to a gene. CDR3 length: 14 amino acids. The chain is built from TRBV6-5 and TRBJ1-2, with TRBD1 matching 9 bases. Source material: peripheral blood. The sequence derives from a woman aged 80 or over with active or convalescent COVID-19. The DNA of the CDR3 is TGTGCCAGCAGTCAGTGGCCGGGACAGGGACTTTGCACCTTC. Encoded protein: CASSQWPGQGLCTF.